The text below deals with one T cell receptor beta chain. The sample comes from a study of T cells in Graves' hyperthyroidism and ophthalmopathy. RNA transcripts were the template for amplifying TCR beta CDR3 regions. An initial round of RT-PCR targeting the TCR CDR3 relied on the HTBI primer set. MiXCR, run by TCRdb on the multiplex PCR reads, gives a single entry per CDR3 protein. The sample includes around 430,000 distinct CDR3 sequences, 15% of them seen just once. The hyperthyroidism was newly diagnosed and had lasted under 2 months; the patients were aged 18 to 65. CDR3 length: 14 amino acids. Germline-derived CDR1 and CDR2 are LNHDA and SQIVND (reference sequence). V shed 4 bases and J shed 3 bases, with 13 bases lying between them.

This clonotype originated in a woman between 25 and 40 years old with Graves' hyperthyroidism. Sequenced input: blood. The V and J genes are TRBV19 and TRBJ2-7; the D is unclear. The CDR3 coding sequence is TGTGCCAGTAGTAGAGTGGACGGATACTACGAGCAGTACTTC. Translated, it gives CASSRVDGYYEQYF.